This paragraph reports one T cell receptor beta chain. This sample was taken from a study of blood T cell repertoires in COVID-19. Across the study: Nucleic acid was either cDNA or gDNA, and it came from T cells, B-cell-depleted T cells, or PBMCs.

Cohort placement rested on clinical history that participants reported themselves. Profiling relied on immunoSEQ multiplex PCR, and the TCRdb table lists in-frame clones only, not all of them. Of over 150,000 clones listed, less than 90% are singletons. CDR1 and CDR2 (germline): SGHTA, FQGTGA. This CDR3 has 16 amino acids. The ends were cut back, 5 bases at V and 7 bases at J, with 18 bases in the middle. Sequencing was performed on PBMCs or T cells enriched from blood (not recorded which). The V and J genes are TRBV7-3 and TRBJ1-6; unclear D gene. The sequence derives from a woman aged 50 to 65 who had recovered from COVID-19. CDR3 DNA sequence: TGTGCCAGCAGCCAAAAGAGGTCCCTATCCAATTCACCCCTCCACTTT. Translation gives CASSQKRSLSNSPLHF.